This T cell receptor (beta chain) came from a study of spatial heterogeneity in lung cancer. Study-wide background: Raw reads contained each unique TCR and UMI combination more than ten times on average.

Time point specified: sample taken at primary tumor resection. Frozen PBMC, nontumor lung or tumor provided whole RNA, which was sequenced unsorted. Samples were donated by 72 untreated early-stage non-small cell lung cancer patients. Per the germline V gene, CDR1 is LGHDT and CDR2 is YNNKEL (reference sequence). The V gene lost 0 bases and the J gene lost 1 base, with 7 bases spanning the gap. The CDR3 length is 14 residues. This clonotype came up a few times. TCRdb passed the 5' RACE reads through MiXCR, listing each CDR3 protein once. The data hold 80,000 to 95,000 distinct CDR3 sequences, with around 10% observed a single time.

The TCR sequence derives from a male donor with early-stage non-small cell lung cancer. The genes are TRBV3-1 and TRBJ2-7, with no clear D. The sample consisted of PBMCs, taken at surgery. This CDR3 reads CASSQDSGSYEQYF. CDR3 nucleotide sequence: TGTGCCAGCAGCCAAGACTCAGGTTCCTACGAGCAGTACTTC.